This T cell receptor beta chain comes out of a study of CD4 T cells in relation to SARS-CoV-2 and coronaviruses (dated by TCRdb to the early 2020s). The study in broad terms: HLA restriction was mapped for shared crossreactive spike epitopes using patient-derived lymphoblastoid cell lines. Memory CD4+ T cell crossreactivity between SARS-CoV-2 and common cold coronavirus spike proteins was assessed at the TCR clonotype level in the study. The Adaptive Biotechnologies TCR-sequencing kit was used to sequence samples from three pre-COVID donors and the naive versus memory experiments, while other data came from Illumina-based sequencing. A different, Illumina-based TCR-beta assay was used to sequence expansion assays from other donors in the study. The paper's findings and limits, for the study overall: Pre-pandemic and post-infection samples were not both contributed by any donor, so tracing of the source of pre-existing responses was limited. In about 71% of donors, memory CD4+ clonotypes turned up that crossrecognized SARS-CoV-2 and at least one common cold coronavirus spike. Crossreactive clones showed significantly weaker SARS-CoV-2-driven expansion than monoreactive clones, consistent with antigenic imprinting. Because the crossreactivity analysis focused on spike protein, crossreactivity against other viral proteins was not assessed. Naive versus memory sequencing indicated that memory recall responses, rather than primary responses primed during culture, are detected by the assay. Small numbers of patients and of tested TCRs limited the study.

Including cysteine and phenylalanine, the CDR3 has 14 amino acids. Only the CDR3 portion is preserved as DNA: 42 bases, with reading frame beginning at the first base. The germline V gene (reference sequence) specifies LGHDT as CDR1 and YNNKEL as CDR2. V is reduced by 0 bases and J by 6 bases, leaving a spacing of 11 bases between them. This clone showed up just a few times. Its antigen specificity is not known. Base qualities are not provided; no much larger clone lies one nucleotide away. CD4+ T cells from unexposed donors were collected before the COVID-19 pandemic (2011-2018). Naive and memory CD4+ T cells were separated from cryopreserved PBMCs through CD4 enrichment, which was followed by EasySep naive CD4+ T cell enrichment. Leukapheresis product for the unexposed donors was bought commercially. PBMCs were isolated from leukapheresis product or whole blood by Ficoll-Paque PLUS gradient centrifugation. The PBMCs went either fresh into the expansion assay or into cryopreservation at -140 degrees C. The QIAamp Micro DNA Kit was used to extract genomic DNA from the CD4+ T cells.

Deep-resolution immunoSEQ TCR-beta sequencing was performed on DNA from uncultured naive and memory CD4+ T cells. Turning to the authors' computational methods: During preprocessing, nonproductive sequences were removed, along with CDR3s that did not begin with C, did not end with F or W, or were shorter than 7 amino acids. Cultured and uncultured naive and memory CD4+ repertoires were searched for previously identified spike- and CEF-reactive CDR3s. CDR3 homology was quantified as pairwise Levenshtein distance, calculated with the stringdist R package after three terminal residues were trimmed from each end. Imported from immuneACCESS, the table was reduced by TCRdb to in-frame sequences with V and J called. These copies leave out some clones; in studies compared against another copy, an unresolved V gene accounts for under half, and the cause of the remainder is not known. V, J and clone size are taken as reported in that table, and D and trimming were inferred from the DNA itself. This sample lists 68,000 or so clones; approximately 95% were detected once. 0.2% to 0.25% of the sample goes to the ten largest clones.

This receptor was taken from a human donor in good health. The chain is encoded by TRBV3-1 (or the pseudogene TRBV3-2) joined to TRBJ1-1; the best D guess is TRBD1, with 6 bases matching. The sequencing input was naive CD4+ T cells from PBMCs. The cell subset or site label here, explained by the study, means: naive CD4+ T cells isolated by negative enrichment. For the CDR3, the sequence is CASSQDGQSPEAFF. The DNA is as follows: TGTGCCAGCAGCCAAGATGGACAGAGCCCTGAAGCTTTCTTT.